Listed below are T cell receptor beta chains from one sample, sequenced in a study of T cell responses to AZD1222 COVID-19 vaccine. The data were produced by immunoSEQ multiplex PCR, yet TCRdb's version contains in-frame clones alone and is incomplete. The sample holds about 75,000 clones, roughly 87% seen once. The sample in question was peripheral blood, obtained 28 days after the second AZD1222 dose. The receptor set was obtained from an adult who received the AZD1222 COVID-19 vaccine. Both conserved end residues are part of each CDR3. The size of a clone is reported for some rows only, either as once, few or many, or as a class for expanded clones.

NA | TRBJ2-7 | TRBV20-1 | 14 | CSASLDRGLSKQYF
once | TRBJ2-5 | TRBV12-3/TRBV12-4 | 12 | CASREKEETQYF
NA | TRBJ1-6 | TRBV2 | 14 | CASSTGTDNSPLHF
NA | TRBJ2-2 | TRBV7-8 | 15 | CASSLTGVNTGELFF
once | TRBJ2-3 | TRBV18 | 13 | CASSRGTADTQYF
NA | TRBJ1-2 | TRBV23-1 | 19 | CASSHRAEDTLPVVDGYTF
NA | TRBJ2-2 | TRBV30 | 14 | CAWRLTLNTGELFF
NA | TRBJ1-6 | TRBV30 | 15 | CAWTRLDRENSPLHF
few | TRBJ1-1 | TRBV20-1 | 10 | CSAREDEAFF
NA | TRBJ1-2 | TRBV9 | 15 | CASSVYDRATTGYTF